The 6 T cell receptor beta chains below were found in one sample sequenced in a study of blood T cell repertoires in COVID-19. Produced via immunoSEQ multiplex PCR; TCRdb's table is partial and in-frame only. The table records 150,000 to 200,000 clones, approximately 86% of them present only once. Input material: peripheral blood. These receptors all come from a man aged 50 to 59 with active or convalescent COVID-19.

This chain joins TRBV2 and TRBJ2-2, with D hard to call. Trimming removed 6 bases from V and 5 bases from J, with 10 bases in between. Per germline, CDR1 SNHLY and CDR2 FYNNEI. The CDR3 sequence is 13 residues long. Here the CDR3 DNA reads TGTGCCAGCAGCCTCGTGAGGACCGGGGAGCTGTTTTTT. This translates into CASSLVRTGELFF.

This clone was seen only once. The same CDR3 arises from other DNA sequences in this sample as well. The chain is built from TRBV6-5 and TRBJ2-5, with D tentatively TRBD2 (5 bases). The CDR3 totals 13 residues. V was clipped by 0 bases and J by 5 bases, with 7 bases between them. Germline lookup yields CDR1 MNHEY and CDR2 SVGAGI. CDR3 sequence: CASSYSRGETQYF. CDR3 DNA sequence: TGTGCCAGCAGTTACTCGAGAGGGGAGACCCAGTACTTC.

This chain uses TRBV3-1 (or the pseudogene TRBV3-2) with TRBJ2-7, with 8 positions matching TRBD1. The CDR3 spans 14 residues. The germline V gene encodes CDR1 LGHDT and CDR2 YNNKEL (reference sequence). The V segment lost 4 bases and the J segment 0 bases; nucleotides outside the gene matches: 2. The CDR3 sequence is CASSRTGSSYEQYF. In DNA, the CDR3 is TGTGCCAGCAGCCGGACAGGGAGCTCCTACGAGCAGTACTTC.

V and J are TRBV15 and TRBJ2-1, with D perhaps matching TRBD2 (5 bases). With 5 bases removed from V and 3 bases from J, the gap between germline ends came to 8 bases. The CDR3 runs to 13 residues. Germline lookup yields CDR1 LNHNV and CDR2 YYDKDF (reference sequence). As DNA, the CDR3 is TGTGCCACCAGCCCTAGCTACTACAATGAGCAGTTCTTC. Amino acids: CATSPSYYNEQFF.

This chain uses TRBV9 with TRBJ1-1; D is perhaps TRBD1 (5 bases). The germline V gene has CDR1 SGDLS and CDR2 YYNGEE. The CDR3 totals 14 residues. V lost 4 bases and J 9 bases, leaving 19 bases between the germline ends. The CDR3 reads CASSTSPGETKAFF. The CDR3 nucleotides read TGTGCCAGCAGCACATCGCCGGGGGAGACTAAAGCTTTCTTT.

The chain is built from TRBV30 and TRBJ1-3; D not certain. This CDR3 comprises 13 residues. Germline lookup yields CDR1 GTSNPN and CDR2 SVGIG (reference sequence). V was pared by 4 bases and J by 0 bases, with 7 bases between. The CDR3 is CAWKTSSGNTIYF. The CDR3 coding sequence is TGTGCCTGGAAGACAAGCTCTGGAAACACCATATATTTT.